This TCR beta chain comes out of a study of T cell repertoires in cytomegalovirus infection. Details on this clonotype: Its specificity is unknown.

CDR3 length: 14 residues. CDR1 is SQVTM and CDR2 is ANQGSEA in the germline V gene. The V end lost 5 bases, the J end lost 3 bases, and 14 bases lay between the germline ends. MiXCR was run by TCRdb on the reads, yielding one entry per CDR3 protein. The table lists about 920,000 distinct CDR3 sequences, around 29% of them singletons. The origin of this receptor is a human donor in good health (CMV status not recorded). Some clones in this sample may be carry-over from other donors' samples. Specimen: cultured CD8+ T cells from PBMCs, collected from culture after CMV antigen stimulation. The genes are TRBV29-1 and TRBJ1-3; maybe TRBD1 (5 bases). This CDR3 reads CSVYDKGNGNTIYF. The CDR3 nucleotides read TGCAGCGTTTATGACAAGGGGAATGGAAACACCATATATTTT.